The subject of this entry is one T cell receptor (beta chain). The sample is drawn from a study of blood T cell repertoires in COVID-19. Study details: The recovered donors of Cohort 3 showed two negative PCRs, clearance, or symptom resolution. Specimens from acute and convalescent COVID-19 originated in the United States, Italy and Spain.

Profiled with immunoSEQ multiplex PCR; TCRdb holds only in-frame clones, not every one. Of fewer than 350,000 clones listed, more than 75% were seen once; the top ten hold 2% to 2.5%. The participants were between about 18 and 100 years old and came from some 25 US areas. Participants' reported clinical history set cohort assignment. Germline trimming cut 5 bases from V and 2 bases from J; bases unmatched to any gene: 8. Germline V gene sequence: CDR1 SGHTA, CDR2 FQGNSA. This CDR3 has 17 amino acids. The rearrangement uses TRBV7-2 and TRBJ2-7; TRBD2 agrees at 14 bases. The sequenced sample consisted of PBMCs or T cells enriched from blood (not recorded which). The sequence was obtained from a woman aged 60-75 years in a cohort exposed to, infected with or recovered from COVID-19 (not recorded which). The CDR3 coding sequence is TGTGCCAGCAGCGCCCGGACTAGCGGGAGGAGGGCCTACGAGCAGTACTTC. Translating it yields CASSARTSGRRAYEQYF.